Shown below are 8 T cell receptor beta chains from a single sample sequenced in a study of shared clonotypes between healthy human individuals. Sequenced by immunoSEQ multiplex PCR; TCRdb stores in-frame clones only, minus some. The sample consists of approximately 99,000 clones, 68% of them appearing once. Material for sequencing was memory CD8+ T cells sorted from blood. Subset meaning: CD45RO+ cells pooled with CCR7-negative TemRA cells. These receptors were taken from a woman in her 30s in good health.

This chain connects TRBV18 to TRBJ2-7; 9 bases align to TRBD1. V shed 6 bases, J shed 5 bases, and the junction held 8 bases outside the gene matches. Germline CDR1 and CDR2: KGHSH and LQKENI. CDR3 length: 14 residues. The CDR3 loop is CASSRGDRADEQYF. CDR3 bases: TGTGCCAGCTCTCGTGGGGACAGGGCGGACGAGCAGTACTTC.

This chain links TRBV27 with TRBJ2-7, with a weak D call TRBD1 (6 bases). CDR1 is MNHEY and CDR2 is SMNVEV in the germline V gene (reference sequence). The CDR3 has 15 residues. V was cut by 5 bases and J by 1 base, with 15 bases left in between. CDR3 DNA sequence: TGTGCCAGCAGTCCGGGGATAGGGGGTTCCTACGAGCAGTACTTC. Translated: CASSPGIGGSYEQYF.

This clone was observed at least ten times. V gene TRBV19 combines with J gene TRBJ2-7; TRBD1 might be the D (7 bases). Germline V lookup: CDR1 LNHDA, CDR2 SQIVND (reference sequence). Trimming left V 7 bases short and J 5 bases short, with 12 bases between. The CDR3 contains 12 residues. CDR3 nucleotide sequence: TGTGCCAGTAATCAGGGGGGAAACGAGCAGTACTTC. Translating gives CASNQGGNEQYF.

The chain couples TRBV7-9 to TRBJ2-1; D not resolved. This CDR3 region has 14 residues. V was clipped by 3 bases and J by 4 bases, with 10 bases between them. Germline CDR1 reads SEHNR; CDR2 reads FQNEAQ (reference sequence). The CDR3 loop reads CASSLTRTYNEQFF. The CDR3 DNA sequence: TGTGCCAGCAGCTTGACCCGAACTTACAATGAGCAGTTCTTC.

V usage is TRBV21-1 and J usage is TRBJ1-6. TRBV21-1 has pseudogene status. This CDR3 has 17 residues. CDR3 bases: TGTGCCAGCAGCAAAGCGGTTCGGGGGGACCCCAGGGAACCCCTCCACTTT. It yields the protein CASSKAVRGDPREPLHF.

This clone was picked up many times. Here the CDR3 reads CASSLIGTGNYEQYF. The CDR3 DNA follows: TGCGCCAGCAGCCTTATAGGGACAGGGAACTACGAGCAGTACTTC. The chain uses TRBV4-1 and TRBJ2-7, with 9 positions matching TRBD1. Germline CDR1 MGHRA, CDR2 YSYEKL. This CDR3 comprises 15 residues. The junction had 7 bases not matched to a gene; V was cut back by 4 bases and J by 3 bases.

The chain couples TRBV7-8 to TRBJ2-7; D not resolved. Germline CDR1 and CDR2: SGHVS and FQNEAQ. This CDR3 contains 16 residues. Trimming removed 5 bases at V and 2 bases at J, with 19 bases between. The CDR3: CASSDRLIGGAYEQYF. The CDR3 region has the DNA TGTGCCAGCAGCGACCGGTTAATCGGTGGGGCCTACGAGCAGTACTTC. The entire variable domain, with the rest obtained from reference TRBV7-8 and TRBJ2-7, is as follows: GAGVSQSPRYKVAKRGQDVALRCDPISGHVSLFWYQQALGQGPEFLTYFQNEAQLDKSGLPSDRFFAERPEGSVSTLKIQRTQQEDSAVYLCASSDRLIGGAYEQYFGPGTRLTVT.

The V gene is TRBV28, the J gene TRBJ2-7; 9 nucleotides agree with TRBD2. Germline CDR1 and CDR2: MDHEN and SYDVKM. With V trimmed by 2 bases and J by 6 bases, 11 bases remained unmatched. The CDR3 sequence is 16 residues long. The chain's CDR3 is CASSLRGLAGIGEQYF. DNA of the CDR3: TGTGCCAGCAGTTTAAGGGGTCTAGCGGGAATCGGCGAGCAGTACTTC.